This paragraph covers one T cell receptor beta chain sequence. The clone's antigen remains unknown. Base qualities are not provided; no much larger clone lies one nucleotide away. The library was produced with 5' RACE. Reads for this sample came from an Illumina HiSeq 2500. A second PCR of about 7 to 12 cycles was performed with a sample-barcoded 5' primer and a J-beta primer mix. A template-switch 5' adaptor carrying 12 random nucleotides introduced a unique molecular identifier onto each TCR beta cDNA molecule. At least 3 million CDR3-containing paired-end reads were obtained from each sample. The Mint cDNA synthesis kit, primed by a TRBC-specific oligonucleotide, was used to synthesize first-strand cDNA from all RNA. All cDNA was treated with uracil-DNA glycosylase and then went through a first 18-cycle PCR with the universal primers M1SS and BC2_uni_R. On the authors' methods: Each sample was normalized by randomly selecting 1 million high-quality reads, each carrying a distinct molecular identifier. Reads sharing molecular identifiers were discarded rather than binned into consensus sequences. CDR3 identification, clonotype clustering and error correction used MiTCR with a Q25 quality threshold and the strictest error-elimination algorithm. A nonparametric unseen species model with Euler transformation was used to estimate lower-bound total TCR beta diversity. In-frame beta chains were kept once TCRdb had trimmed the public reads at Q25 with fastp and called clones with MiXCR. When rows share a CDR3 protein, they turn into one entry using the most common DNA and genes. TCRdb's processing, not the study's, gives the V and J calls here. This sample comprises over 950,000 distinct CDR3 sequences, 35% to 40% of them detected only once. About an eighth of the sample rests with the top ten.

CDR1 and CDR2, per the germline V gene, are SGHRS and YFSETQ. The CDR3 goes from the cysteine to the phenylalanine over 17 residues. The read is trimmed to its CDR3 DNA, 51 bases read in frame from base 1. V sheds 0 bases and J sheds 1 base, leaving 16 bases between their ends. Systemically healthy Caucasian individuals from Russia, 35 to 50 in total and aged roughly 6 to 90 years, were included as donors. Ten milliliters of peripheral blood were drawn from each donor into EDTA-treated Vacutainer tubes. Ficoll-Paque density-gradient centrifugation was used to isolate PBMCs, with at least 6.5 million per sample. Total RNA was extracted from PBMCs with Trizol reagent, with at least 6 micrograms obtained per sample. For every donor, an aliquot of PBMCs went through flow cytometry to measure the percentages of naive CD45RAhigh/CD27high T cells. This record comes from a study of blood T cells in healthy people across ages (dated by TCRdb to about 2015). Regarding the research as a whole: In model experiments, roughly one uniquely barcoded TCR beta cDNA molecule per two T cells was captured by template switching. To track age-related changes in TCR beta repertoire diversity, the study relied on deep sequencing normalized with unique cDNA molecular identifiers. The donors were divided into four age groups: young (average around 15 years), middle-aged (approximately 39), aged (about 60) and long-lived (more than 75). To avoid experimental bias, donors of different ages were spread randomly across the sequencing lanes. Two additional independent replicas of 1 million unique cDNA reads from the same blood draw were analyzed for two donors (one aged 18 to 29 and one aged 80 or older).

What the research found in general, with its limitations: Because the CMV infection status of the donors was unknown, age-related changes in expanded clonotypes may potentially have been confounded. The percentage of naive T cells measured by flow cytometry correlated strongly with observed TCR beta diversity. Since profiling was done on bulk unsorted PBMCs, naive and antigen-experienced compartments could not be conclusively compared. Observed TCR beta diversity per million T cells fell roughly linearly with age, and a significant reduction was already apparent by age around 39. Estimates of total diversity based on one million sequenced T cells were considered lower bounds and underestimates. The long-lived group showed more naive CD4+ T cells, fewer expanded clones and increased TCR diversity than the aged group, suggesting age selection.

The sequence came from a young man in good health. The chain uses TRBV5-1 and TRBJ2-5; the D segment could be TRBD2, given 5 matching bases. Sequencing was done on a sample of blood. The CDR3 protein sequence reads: CASSLDVSGRGQETQYF. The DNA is TGCGCCAGCAGCTTGGACGTTTCGGGGAGAGGCCAAGAGACCCAGTACTTC.